Many counts were recorded for the clone carrying this TCR beta chain. Time point denoted: sample taken at primary tumor resection. 72 TRACERx patients with early, untreated non-small cell lung cancer donated samples. Sequencing covered unsorted whole RNA taken from tumor, nontumor lung or frozen PBMC. The CDR3 runs 15 residues. Germline CDR1 reads LNHDA; CDR2 reads SQIVND (reference sequence). V trimming: 7 bases; J trimming: 4 bases; junction bases outside the gene matches: 10. The sample comes from a study of spatial heterogeneity in lung cancer. TCRdb processed the 5' RACE reads anew with MiXCR; each CDR3 protein has one entry. Of nearly 80,000 distinct CDR3 sequences in the sample, about 7.8% were seen once.

The clonotype comes from a male donor with early-stage non-small cell lung cancer. This chain connects TRBV19 to TRBJ1-5; TRBD1 aligns across 7 bases. The specimen comprised PBMCs, sampled at surgery. The CDR3 DNA follows: TGTGCCAGTATCAAGGACAGGTCAATGAATCAGCCCCAGCATTTT. Its protein is CASIKDRSMNQPQHF.